This TCR beta chain appears in the sequencing data of a study of cytomegalovirus exposure and HLA in healthy donors. Study-wide background: As an earlier analysis found, 180 million or so T cells yielded approximately 100 million unique TCR beta sequences. Findings and limits, study-wide: An analysis done earlier found most TCR beta V segments productive about 90% or about 30% of the time.

Donors showed nominal health when sampled, although they likely had unrecorded immune exposures. Points on this clone: The antigen is undetermined.

The PCR ran on 60 Vbeta and 13 Jbeta primers. The protocol was immunoSEQ multiplex PCR, while the TCRdb copy is restricted to in-frame clones and leaves out a portion. The sample holds 150,000 to 200,000 clones, about three quarters seen once. V lost 0 bases and J 3 bases, leaving 11 bases between the germline ends. Germline CDR1 and CDR2: WNHNN and SYGVQD (reference sequence). The CDR3 is 16 amino acids. The TCR was taken from a woman in her thirties or forties in good health and CMV-seronegative. Sequencing used PBMCs. This sequence joins TRBV10-1 and TRBJ2-2, with D possibly matching TRBD2 (6 bases). DNA of the CDR3: TGCGCCAGCAGTGAGTCGAACGCGGGGTACACCGGGGAGCTGTTTTTT. Its protein product is CASSESNAGYTGELFF.